The rows below give T cell receptor beta chains drawn from one sample of a study of blood T cell repertoires in COVID-19. TCRdb's table, derived via immunoSEQ multiplex PCR, lists solely in-frame clones and lacks some. Counted here are tens of thousands of clones, 90% to 95% occurring once; the ten biggest clones make up 3.9%. Sequenced input: peripheral blood. Receptors were obtained from a man aged 50 to 59 with acute or convalescent COVID-19. CDR3s include the opening cysteine and the closing phenylalanine or tryptophan. Each record gives: clone size, V gene, D gene, J gene, CDR3 DNA, CDR3 protein. A D gene is named only where the DNA matches it firmly. Part of the rows lack a size; the others show once, few, many or a class for expanded clones.

NA	TRBV3-1/TRBV3-2	TRBD2	TRBJ2-5	TGTGCCAGCAGCCAAGGGCGACTAGCCGCGTACCAAGAGACCCAGTACTTC	CASSQGRLAAYQETQYF
NA	TRBV28	TRBD1	TRBJ2-7	TGTGCCAGCAGTTTGGCCAGGGGGAGCTACGAGCAGTACTTC	CASSLARGSYEQYF
NA	TRBV11-2	TRBD2	TRBJ2-3	TGTGCCAGCAGCCCGTGGACTAGCCGCGGGACAGATACGCAGTATTTT	CASSPWTSRGTDTQYF
NA	TRBV27	TRBD2	TRBJ2-7	TGTGCCAGCAGAGGACTAGCGGAGGCGTGGTCGAAAGAGCAGTACTTC	CASRGLAEAWSKEQYF
NA	TRBV5-4	NA	TRBJ2-5	TGTGCCAGCAGTTCAGTAGGAGGCGGAAGGCAAGAGACCCAGTACTTC	CASSSVGGGRQETQYF
NA	TRBV4-1	TRBD2	TRBJ2-2	TGCGCCAGCAGCCAAGAACGGATTGCGGGAGACACCGGGGAGCTGTTTTTT	CASSQERIAGDTGELFF
NA	TRBV9	TRBD1	TRBJ1-4	TGTGCCAGCAGCGACCCGGGACAGGCTAATGAAAAACTGTTTTTT	CASSDPGQANEKLFF
once	TRBV7-5	NA	TRBJ2-6	TGTGCCAGAAGCCGATTACAGTACTCCGGGGCCAACGTCCTGACTTTC	CARSRLQYSGANVLTF
NA	TRBV19	NA	TRBJ2-5	TGTGCCAGTAGTATAGATGGGGCATCGGAGACCCAGTACTTC	CASSIDGASETQYF
NA	TRBV2	NA	TRBJ2-7	TGTGCCAGCAAGTTTCTATACGAGCAGTACTTC	CASKFLYEQYF
NA	TRBV9	NA	TRBJ1-1	TGTGCCAGCAGCGTAGCGACTGTGAACACTGAAGCTTTCTTT	CASSVATVNTEAFF
NA	TRBV7-9	NA	TRBJ1-1	TGTGCCAGCAGCTTATCTTTTCGAGGGACTGAAGCTTTCTTT	CASSLSFRGTEAFF
NA	TRBV5-1	NA	TRBJ1-1	TGCGCCACCAGAGGGGGGGAAAAAAACACTGAAGCTTTCTTT	CATRGGEKNTEAFF
NA	TRBV12-5	NA	TRBJ1-2	TGTGCTAGTGGTTTGGGCACTACTACAAACTACACCTTC	CASGLGTTTNYTF
few	TRBV5-5	NA	TRBJ1-4	TGTGCCAGCAGCCCCCGCGGGGGGCGAGTGACTAATGAAAAACTGTTTTTT	CASSPRGGRVTNEKLFF
NA	TRBV7-2	TRBD2	TRBJ2-3	TGTGCCAGCAGCTTAGAACTAGCGGGCACAGATACGCAGTATTTT	CASSLELAGTDTQYF
NA	TRBV7-2	NA	TRBJ2-7	TGTGCCAGCAGCTTCTTCAGGCTATACGAGCAGTACTTC	CASSFFRLYEQYF
NA	TRBV19	TRBD2	TRBJ2-7	TGTGCCAGTAGTCCACACGCCGGGACTACCTCCTACGAGCAGTACTTC	CASSPHAGTTSYEQYF
once	TRBV15	NA	TRBJ1-2	TGTGCCACCAGCAGAGAACAGGGCAGTGGCTATGGCTACACCTTC	CATSREQGSGYGYTF
NA	TRBV6-4	TRBD1	TRBJ1-2	TGTGCCAGCAGTGACATAGGACAGGGAGTGAGCTACACCTTC	CASSDIGQGVSYTF
NA	TRBV30	TRBD2	TRBJ2-3	TGTGCCTGGAGTGTAACGAGGACTAGCGTCCCAGATACGCAGTATTTT	CAWSVTRTSVPDTQYF
NA	TRBV3-1/TRBV3-2	TRBD2	TRBJ2-7	TGTGCCAGCAGCCAAGATATCGCAGCGGGGGCCTACGAGCAGTACTTC	CASSQDIAAGAYEQYF
NA	TRBV4-3	TRBD2	TRBJ2-2	TGCGCCAGCAGCCAAGATGCCCCTCTGGTTAGCGGGAGAGGACGGCGCACCGGGGAGCTGTTTTTT	CASSQDAPLVSGRGRRTGELFF
NA	TRBV5-1	NA	TRBJ2-1	TGCGCCAGCAGCGCCAGTAGGGGGGGCCCCAACAATGAGCAGTTCTTC	CASSASRGGPNNEQFF
NA	TRBV2	TRBD2	TRBJ2-3	TGTGCCAGCAAGTCCGGGAGGGCGGAGAATACGCAGTATTTT	CASKSGRAENTQYF
once	TRBV19	TRBD2	TRBJ2-7	TGTGCCAGTAGTAAGCAAGGGACTAGCAAGCCCAACTCCTACGAGCAGTACTTC	CASSKQGTSKPNSYEQYF
NA	TRBV10-3	TRBD1	TRBJ2-1	TGTGCCATCAGAGACAGGGGGCGAAATGAGCAGTTCTTC	CAIRDRGRNEQFF
NA	TRBV4-1	NA	TRBJ1-1	TGCGCCAGCAGACAAGCGGGGAGGAAAGAAGCTGAAGCTTTCTTT	CASRQAGRKEAEAFF
NA	TRBV30	NA	TRBJ2-7	TGTGCCTGGAGTGTAGGCCTAGACGGCGAGCAGTACTTC	CAWSVGLDGEQYF
NA	TRBV10-3	TRBD2	TRBJ2-7	TGTGCCATCAGTCCTACCTCCGGGCTAGCGGATTACGAGCAGTACTTC	CAISPTSGLADYEQYF
once	TRBV11-3	NA	TRBJ2-1	TGTGCCAGCAGCTTAAACAGCAATGAGCAGTTCTTC	CASSLNSNEQFF
NA	TRBV28	NA	TRBJ1-1	TGTGCCAGCACCCACTACACTGAAGCTTTCTTT	CASTHYTEAFF
NA	TRBV15	TRBD1	TRBJ1-1	TGTGCCACCAGCAGTCCTCAGGGGGCTGAGGCTTTCTTT	CATSSPQGAEAFF
NA	TRBV5-1	NA	TRBJ2-3	TGCGCCAGCAGCCCTGGGCGGGAAGGTGATACGCAGTATTTT	CASSPGREGDTQYF
NA	TRBV9	NA	TRBJ2-7	TGTGCCAGCAGCGTAGGGACGGAGGGATTCTCCTACGAGCAGTACTTC	CASSVGTEGFSYEQYF
NA	TRBV2	NA	TRBJ1-5	TGTGCCAGCAGGGGGCCCTTGATCAATCAGCCCCAGCATTTT	CASRGPLINQPQHF
NA	TRBV7-6	NA	TRBJ2-3	TGTGCCAGCAGCTTACAACATTCGAGCACAGATACGCAGTATTTT	CASSLQHSSTDTQYF
NA	TRBV19	TRBD2	TRBJ2-6	TGTGCGAGTGGGGGGGTCAACTCTGGGGCCAACGTCCTGACTTTC	CASGGVNSGANVLTF
NA	TRBV5-1	NA	TRBJ2-7	TGCGCCAGCAGCCGGGAGCACGAGCAGTACTTC	CASSREHEQYF
NA	TRBV2	NA	TRBJ2-5	TGTGCCAGCAGCCCGGGGGAGTGGGGATTAAGGGAGACCCAGTACTTC	CASSPGEWGLRETQYF
NA	TRBV29-1	TRBD1	TRBJ1-2	TGCAGCGGCGGCGGACAGGGAAACTATGGCTACACCTTC	CSGGGQGNYGYTF
NA	TRBV24-1	TRBD2	TRBJ2-1	TGTGCCACCAGTTTGGCGACTAACGGGAGGAATGAGCAGTTCTTC	CATSLATNGRNEQFF
NA	TRBV6-2/TRBV6-3	NA	TRBJ2-2	TGTGCCAGCAGTCCCGGTAAGAACACCGGGGAGCTGTTTTTT	CASSPGKNTGELFF
once	TRBV9	NA	TRBJ1-3	TGTGCCAGCAGCGTAGCTACGGGGGGAAGCACCATATATTTT	CASSVATGGSTIYF
few	TRBV29-1	TRBD1	TRBJ2-7	TGCAGCGTTGAAGCCCAAACAGGGGGCGTATACGAGCAGTACTTC	CSVEAQTGGVYEQYF
once	TRBV6-2/TRBV6-3	NA	TRBJ2-7	TGTGCCAGCAGTCCGGGACTGAGCTCCTACGAGCAGTACTTC	CASSPGLSSYEQYF
NA	TRBV18	NA	TRBJ1-2	TGTGCCAGCTCTCGAGGTGTCGTAAACGGCTACACCTTC	CASSRGVVNGYTF
NA	TRBV14	NA	TRBJ1-1	TGTGCCAGCAGCCATTTTAGGGGTCTTAACACTGAAGCTTTCTTT	CASSHFRGLNTEAFF